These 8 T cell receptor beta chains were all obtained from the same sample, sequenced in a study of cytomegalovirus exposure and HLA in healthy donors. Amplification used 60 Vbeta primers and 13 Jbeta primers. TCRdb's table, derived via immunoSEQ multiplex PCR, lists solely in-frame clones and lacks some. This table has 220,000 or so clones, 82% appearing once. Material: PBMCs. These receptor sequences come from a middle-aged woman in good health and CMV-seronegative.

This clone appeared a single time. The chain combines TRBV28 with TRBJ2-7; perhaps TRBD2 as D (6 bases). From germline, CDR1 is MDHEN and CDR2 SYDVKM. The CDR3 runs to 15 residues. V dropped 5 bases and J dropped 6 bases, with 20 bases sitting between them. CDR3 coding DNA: TGTGCCAGCAGTACGCGGACGGGGAGGATCGGCGAGCAGTACTTC. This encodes CASSTRTGRIGEQYF.

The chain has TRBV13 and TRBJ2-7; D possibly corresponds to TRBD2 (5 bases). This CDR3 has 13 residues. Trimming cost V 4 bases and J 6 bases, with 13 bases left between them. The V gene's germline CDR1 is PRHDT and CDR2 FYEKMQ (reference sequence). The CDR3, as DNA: TGTGCCAGCAGCTCCGGGGTGGTCGGCGAGCAGTACTTC. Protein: CASSSGVVGEQYF.

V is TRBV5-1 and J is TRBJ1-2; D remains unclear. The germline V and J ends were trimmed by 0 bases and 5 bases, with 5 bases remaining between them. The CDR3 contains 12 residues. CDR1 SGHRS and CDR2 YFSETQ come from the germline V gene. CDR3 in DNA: TGCGCCAGCAGCTTGGGGCGGTATGGCTACACCTTC. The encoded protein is CASSLGRYGYTF.

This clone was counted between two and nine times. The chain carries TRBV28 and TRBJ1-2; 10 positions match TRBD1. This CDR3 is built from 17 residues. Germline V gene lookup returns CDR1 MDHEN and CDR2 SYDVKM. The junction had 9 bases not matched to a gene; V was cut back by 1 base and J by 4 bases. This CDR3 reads CASSLYGTGVVGYGYTF. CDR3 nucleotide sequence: TGTGCCAGCAGTTTATATGGGACAGGGGTTGTTGGCTATGGCTACACCTTC.

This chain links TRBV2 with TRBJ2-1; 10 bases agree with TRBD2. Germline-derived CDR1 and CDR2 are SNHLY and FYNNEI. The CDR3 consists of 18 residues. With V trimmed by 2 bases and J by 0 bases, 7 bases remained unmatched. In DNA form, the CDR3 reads TGTGCCAGCAGTGAATGGGGTAGCGGGGGGAGCTCCTACAATGAGCAGTTCTTC. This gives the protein CASSEWGSGGSSYNEQFF.

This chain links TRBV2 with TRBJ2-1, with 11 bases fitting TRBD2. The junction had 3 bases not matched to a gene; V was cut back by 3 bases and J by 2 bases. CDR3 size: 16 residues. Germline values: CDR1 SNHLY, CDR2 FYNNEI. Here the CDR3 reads CASSEPGLAAYNEQFF. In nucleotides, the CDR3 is TGTGCCAGCAGTGAGCCGGGACTAGCGGCCTACAATGAGCAGTTCTTC. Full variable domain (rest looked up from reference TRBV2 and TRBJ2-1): EPEVTQTPSHQVTQMGQEVILRCVPISNHLYFYWYRQILGQKVEFLVSFYNNEISEKSEIFDDQFSVERPDGSNFTLKIRSTKLEDSAMYFCASSEPGLAAYNEQFFGPGTRLTVL.

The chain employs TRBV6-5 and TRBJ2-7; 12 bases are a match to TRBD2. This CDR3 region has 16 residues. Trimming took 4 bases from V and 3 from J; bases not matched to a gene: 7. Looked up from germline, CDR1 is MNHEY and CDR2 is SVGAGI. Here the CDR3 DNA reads TGTGCCAGCAGTTTGAATCGACTAGCGGGAGACTACGAGCAGTACTTC. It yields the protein CASSLNRLAGDYEQYF.

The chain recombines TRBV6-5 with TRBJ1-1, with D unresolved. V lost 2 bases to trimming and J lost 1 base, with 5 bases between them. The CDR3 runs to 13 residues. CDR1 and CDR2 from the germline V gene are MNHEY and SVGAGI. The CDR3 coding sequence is TGTGCCAGCAGTTACGTCTCGAACACTGAAGCTTTCTTT. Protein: CASSYVSNTEAFF.